The 20 T cell receptor beta chains below were found in one sample sequenced in a study of identical twins. In TCRdb, the 5' RACE reads were re-called with MiXCR into one record per CDR3 protein. The sample yields under 300,000 distinct CDR3 sequences, about 8% seen once. The same data also contributed to another study, on yellow fever vaccine responses in identical twins.

The sample was CD8+ T cells sorted from blood. The receptors come from a woman aged 18 to 35 in good health.

This clonotype was recorded many times. V is TRBV6-5 and J is TRBJ2-7, with D hard to call. The CDR3 extends over 15 amino acids. V was clipped by 0 bases and J by 0 bases, with 9 bases between them. Germline loops: CDR1 MNHEY, CDR2 SVGAGI. The CDR3 sequence: CASSYSKYTSYEQYF. The CDR3 DNA reads as TGTGCCAGCAGTTACTCGAAGTACACCTCCTACGAGCAGTACTTC.

This clonotype was seen a handful of times. This chain joins TRBV15 and TRBJ2-7; no firm D call. V lost 3 bases and J lost 5, with 17 bases in between. The germline CDR1 and CDR2 sequences are LNHNV and YYDKDF (reference sequence). This CDR3 spans 15 amino acids. The CDR3 loop is CATSSNEEAWDEQYF. DNA of the CDR3: TGTGCCACCAGCAGTAATGAGGAAGCGTGGGACGAGCAGTACTTC.

The V and J genes are TRBV19 and TRBJ2-1; the match to TRBD2 covers 15 bases. Germline V CDR1 and CDR2: LNHDA, SQIVND (reference sequence). The length of the CDR3 is 17 residues. V dropped 3 bases and J dropped 6; count of bases not matched to a gene: 6. Here the CDR3 DNA reads TGTGCCAGTAGTATCCTTGGACTAGCGGGAGGGATCAATGAGCAGTTCTTC. Protein product: CASSILGLAGGINEQFF.

This clonotype was observed at least ten times. V is TRBV12-3 or TRBV12-4 and J is TRBJ2-7; no definite D call. V was shortened by 4 bases and J by 1 base, with 11 bases between the two germline ends. The CDR3 loop spans 14 amino acids. The DNA of the CDR3 is TGTGCCAGCAGTTCCGTCGGTCAATCCTACGAGCAGTACTTC. It specifies CASSSVGQSYEQYF.

This clonotype was picked up a small number of times. This sequence joins TRBV29-1 and TRBJ1-6; no clear D gene. The CDR3 covers 14 residues. Trimming stripped 7 bases from V and 5 bases from J, with 15 bases between. Germline V CDR1 and CDR2: SQVTM, ANQGSEA. CDR3 sequence (DNA): TGCAGCGCCGCCCCTGTCCGAGATAATTCACCCCTCCACTTT. It yields the protein CSAAPVRDNSPLHF.

The table lists this clonotype with a few counts. The chain recombines TRBV11-2 with TRBJ2-7; 12 bases are shared with TRBD2. Trimming took 5 bases from V and 6 from J; bases not matched to a gene: 5. Germline-derived CDR1 and CDR2 are SGHAT and FQNNGV. The CDR3 is 14 residues long. CDR3 amino acids: CASSLLAGGSEQYF. The CDR3 nucleotides read TGTGCCAGCAGCCTACTAGCGGGAGGTTCCGAGCAGTACTTC.

This clonotype appeared a few times. The gene calls are TRBV27 and TRBJ2-3; possibly TRBD2 for D (6 bases). This CDR3 contains 16 residues. The germline CDR1 and CDR2 sequences are MNHEY and SMNVEV (reference sequence). Trimming shortened V by 3 bases and J by 0 bases, and 13 bases separated the two germline ends. The CDR3 here is CASSFLASLSTDTQYF. DNA for the CDR3: TGTGCCAGCAGTTTTCTAGCGTCCCTCAGCACAGATACGCAGTATTTT.

This clonotype was picked up a small number of times. This chain joins TRBV20-1 and TRBJ2-2, with D possibly being TRBD2 (5 bases). The V and J ends lost 0 bases and 7 bases respectively, with 15 bases between them. Germline assignment: CDR1 DFQATT and CDR2 SNEGSKA (reference sequence). The CDR3 consists of 15 residues. CDR3 coding DNA: TGCAGTGCTAGAGATAGGCTAATACGGGACGGGGAGCTGTTTTTT. It codes for CSARDRLIRDGELFF.

DNA for the CDR3: TGTGCCACCAGTGAAAGCCGGGCAGCGAGAAGCCACGAGCAGTACTTC. Protein: CATSESRAARSHEQYF. This chain connects TRBV24-1 to TRBJ2-7; D is unresolved. Trimming shortened V by 4 bases and J by 5 bases, and 20 bases separated the two germline ends. The germline V gene encodes CDR1 KGHDR and CDR2 SFDVKD. This CDR3 region has 16 residues.

The chain combines TRBV28 with TRBJ2-7; TRBD1 matches 8 bases. The V gene's germline CDR1 is MDHEN and CDR2 SYDVKM. Trimming at V came to 7 bases and at J to 6 bases, leaving 11 bases not matched to a gene. The CDR3 is 14 amino acids. In DNA, the CDR3 is TGTGCCAGCACCCCGGTCAGGGGGCTGAGCGAGCAGTACTTC. It specifies CASTPVRGLSEQYF. The complete variable domain, with remaining parts taken from reference TRBV28 and TRBJ2-7, reads DVKVTQSSRYLVKRTGEKVFLECVQDMDHENMFWYRQDPGLGLRLIYFSYDVKMKEKGDIPEGYSVSREKKERFSLILESASTNQTSMYLCASTPVRGLSEQYFGPGTRLTVT.

This clonotype was recorded at least ten times. V and J are TRBV5-6 and TRBJ2-7; 7 bases fit TRBD1. V was clipped by 2 bases and J by 4 bases; unmatched bases: 3. The CDR3 is 13 amino acids. The V gene's germline CDR1 is SGHDT and CDR2 YYEEEE. This chain's CDR3 is CASSFYRGYEQYF. For the CDR3, the DNA is TGTGCCAGCAGCTTCTACAGGGGTTACGAGCAGTACTTC.

The gene calls are TRBV7-2 and TRBJ2-1, with 12 bases identical to TRBD2. Germline trimming cut 5 bases from V and 10 bases from J; bases unmatched to any gene: 15. The CDR3 runs to 17 residues. In germline, CDR1 is SGHTA, CDR2 FQGNSA. The CDR3 bases are TGTGCCAGCAGCGATAGGAGGCTGACTAGCGGGAGCAGGGAGCAGTTCTTC. Translation: CASSDRRLTSGSREQFF.

This clonotype has at least ten counts. The rearrangement links TRBV6-2 or TRBV6-3 to TRBJ2-7; D unclear. Germline V gene sequence: CDR1 MNHEY, CDR2 SVGEGT. The germline V and J ends were trimmed by 2 bases and 5 bases, with 4 bases remaining between them. The CDR3 has 11 amino acids. CDR3: CASSYTNEQYF. The CDR3 nucleotides read TGTGCCAGCAGTTACACGAACGAGCAGTACTTC.

This clonotype turned up a few times. J is TRBJ2-2 and V is TRBV27; tentatively, D is TRBD1 or TRBD2 (5 bases each). The CDR3 runs to 17 residues. The V and J ends lost 3 bases and 3 bases respectively, with 17 bases between them. The germline V gene has CDR1 MNHEY and CDR2 SMNVEV (reference sequence). CDR3 sequence reads: CASSFPGRRLDTGELFF. The CDR3 region has the DNA TGTGCCAGCAGTTTCCCGGGACGGAGGTTAGACACCGGGGAGCTGTTTTTT.

The V gene is TRBV20-1, the J gene TRBJ1-1, with TRBD1 as a possible D gene (5 bases). V was shortened by 5 bases and J by 3 bases, with 13 bases between the two germline ends. The CDR3 is made up of 13 amino acids. Germline V lookup: CDR1 DFQATT, CDR2 SNEGSKA (reference sequence). CDR3: CSADGTAYTEAFF. The CDR3, as DNA: TGCAGTGCTGACGGGACCGCATACACTGAAGCTTTCTTT.

This clonotype was recorded at least ten times. The V and J genes are TRBV12-3 or TRBV12-4 and TRBJ2-3; 10 bases are a match to TRBD2. V was clipped by 2 bases and J by 5 bases; unmatched bases: 10. This CDR3 spans 17 amino acids. The CDR3 bases are TGTGCCAGCAGTTTATGGGGGGCTAGCGGGAGCGGAGATACGCAGTATTTT. This gives the protein CASSLWGASGSGDTQYF.

A few counts support this clonotype. The chain uses TRBV29-1 and TRBJ1-3, with no clear D. Trimming shortened V by 3 bases and J by 0 bases, and 9 bases separated the two germline ends. The germline V gene encodes CDR1 SQVTM and CDR2 ANQGSEA. The CDR3 is made up of 14 amino acids. The CDR3, as DNA: TGCAGCGTTGATCGGGCGAGCTCTGGAAACACCATATATTTT. Protein: CSVDRASSGNTIYF.

Only a few counts were recorded for this clonotype. The V call is TRBV7-9, the J call TRBJ2-1, with D perhaps matching TRBD1 (5 bases). Germline CDR1 and CDR2: SEHNR and FQNEAQ (reference sequence). V gave up 6 bases and J gave up 8 bases, with 11 bases separating them. This CDR3 has 12 amino acids. The CDR3: CASSQKGHEQFF. The CDR3, as DNA: TGTGCCAGCAGTCAAAAGGGGCATGAGCAGTTCTTC. Complete variable domain (other parts from reference TRBV7-9 and TRBJ2-1): DTGVSQNPRHKITKRGQNVTFRCDPISEHNRLYWYRQTLGQGPEFLTYFQNEAQLEKSRLLSDRFSAERPKGSFSTLEIQRTEQGDSAMYLCASSQKGHEQFFGPGTRLTVL.

V usage is TRBV4-1 and J usage is TRBJ2-7; the D is unclear. This CDR3 has 18 amino acids. V was pared by 0 bases and J by 0 bases, with 18 bases between. Per the germline V gene, CDR1 is MGHRA and CDR2 is YSYEKL. Here the CDR3 DNA reads TGCGCCAGCAGCCAAGAAGCCCCCCTGACCCTGAGCTCCTACGAGCAGTACTTC. This gives the protein CASSQEAPLTLSSYEQYF.

This clonotype has a handful of counts. The genes are TRBV29-1 and TRBJ2-7; 7 bases align to TRBD1. CDR3 size: 14 residues. The J segment lost 0 bases and the V segment lost 0 bases, leaving 2 bases of the junction unmatched. CDR1 is SQVTM and CDR2 is ANQGSEA in the germline V gene. The chain's CDR3 is CSVEERDSSYEQYF. The CDR3 DNA sequence: TGCAGCGTTGAAGAAAGGGACAGCTCCTACGAGCAGTACTTC.